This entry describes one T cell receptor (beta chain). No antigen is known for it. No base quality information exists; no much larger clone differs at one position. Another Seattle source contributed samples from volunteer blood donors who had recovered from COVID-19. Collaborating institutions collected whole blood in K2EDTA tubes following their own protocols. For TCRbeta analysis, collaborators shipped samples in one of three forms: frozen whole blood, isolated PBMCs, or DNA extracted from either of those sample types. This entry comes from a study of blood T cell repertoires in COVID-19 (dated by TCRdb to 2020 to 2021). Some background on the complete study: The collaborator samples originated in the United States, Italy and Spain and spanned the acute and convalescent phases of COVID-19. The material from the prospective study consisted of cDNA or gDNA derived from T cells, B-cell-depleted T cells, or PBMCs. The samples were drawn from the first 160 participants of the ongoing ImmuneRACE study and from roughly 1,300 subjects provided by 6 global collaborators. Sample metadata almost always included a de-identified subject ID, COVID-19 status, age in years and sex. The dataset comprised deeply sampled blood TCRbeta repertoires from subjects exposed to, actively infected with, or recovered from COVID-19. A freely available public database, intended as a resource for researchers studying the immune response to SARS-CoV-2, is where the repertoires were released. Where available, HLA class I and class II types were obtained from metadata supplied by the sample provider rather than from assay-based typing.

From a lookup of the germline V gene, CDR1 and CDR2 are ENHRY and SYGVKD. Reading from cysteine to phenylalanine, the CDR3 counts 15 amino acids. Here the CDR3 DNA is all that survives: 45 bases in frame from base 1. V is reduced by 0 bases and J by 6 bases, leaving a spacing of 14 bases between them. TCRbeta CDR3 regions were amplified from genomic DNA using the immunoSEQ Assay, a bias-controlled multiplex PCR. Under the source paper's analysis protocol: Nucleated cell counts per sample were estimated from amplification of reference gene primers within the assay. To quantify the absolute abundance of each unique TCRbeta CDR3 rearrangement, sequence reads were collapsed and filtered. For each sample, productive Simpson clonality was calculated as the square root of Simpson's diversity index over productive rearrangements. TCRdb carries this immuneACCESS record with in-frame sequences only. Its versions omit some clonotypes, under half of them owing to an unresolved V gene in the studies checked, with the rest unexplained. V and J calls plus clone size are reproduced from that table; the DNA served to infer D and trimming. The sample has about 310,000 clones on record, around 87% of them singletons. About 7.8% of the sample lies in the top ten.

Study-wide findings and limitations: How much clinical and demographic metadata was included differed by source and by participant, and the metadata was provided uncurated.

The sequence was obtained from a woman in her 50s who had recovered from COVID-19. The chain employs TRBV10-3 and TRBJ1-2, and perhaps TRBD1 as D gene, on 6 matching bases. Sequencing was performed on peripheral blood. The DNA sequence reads TGTGCCATCAGTGAGTCGAGTAGGGGGTCCAATGGCTACACCTTC. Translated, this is CAISESSRGSNGYTF.